This is a list of T cell receptor beta chains from one sample in a study of cytomegalovirus exposure and HLA in healthy donors. Assay: immunoSEQ multiplex PCR; the TCRdb copy retains only in-frame clones and omits some. The table shows approximately 170,000 clones, with 85% occurring only once. Sequenced: PBMCs. Every receptor here comes from a man aged 25-45 years in good health and CMV-seropositive. CDR3s include the opening cysteine and the closing phenylalanine or tryptophan. Fields, in order: J gene, clone size, D gene, V gene, CDR3 DNA, CDR3 protein. The D gene is left open where the match is weak. The size of a clone is reported for some rows only, either as once, few or many, or as a class for expanded clones.

TRBJ1-2 - - TRBV29-1 TGCAGCGTTGGAGCAGGTCACTATGGCTACACCTTC CSVGAGHYGYTF
TRBJ2-7 - TRBD2 TRBV7-2 TGTGCCAGCAGCTTAGTCTTTCTAGCGGGAGCGGGCGAGCAGTACTTC CASSLVFLAGAGEQYF
TRBJ1-5 - TRBD1 TRBV11-2 TGTGCCAGCAGCTTAGATCCAGGGGGTCCTAGCAATCAGCCCCAGCATTTT CASSLDPGGPSNQPQHF
TRBJ1-6 - - TRBV7-2 TGTGCCAGCAGCTTATTAGCAGGGTATAATTCACCCCTCCACTTT CASSLLAGYNSPLHF
TRBJ2-3 - - TRBV5-1 TGCGCCAGCAGCTTGGACAGTACTGGAGATACGCAGTATTTT CASSLDSTGDTQYF
TRBJ2-1 - TRBD1 TRBV7-2 TGTGCCAGCAGCCAACAGGGGGCCTCCTACAATGAGCAGTTCTTC CASSQQGASYNEQFF
TRBJ2-4 few - TRBV19 TGTGCCAGTAGTAGAACGCAGGGGAACATTCAGTACTTC CASSRTQGNIQYF
TRBJ2-5 - TRBD2 TRBV29-1 TGCAGCGTTCTCGGACTAGCGGGAGCAGAGACCCAGTACTTC CSVLGLAGAETQYF
TRBJ2-2 - TRBD2 TRBV19 TGTGCCAGTAAAGGACTAGCGGGAAGCGGGGAGCTGTTTTTT CASKGLAGSGELFF
TRBJ2-2 - TRBD2 TRBV9 TGTGCCAGCAGCTCGACTAGCCCCGGGGAGCTGTTTTTT CASSSTSPGELFF
TRBJ2-7 - TRBD2 TRBV18 TGTGCCAGCTCACCAAAGCGGGAAAGCTCCTACGAGCAGTACTTC CASSPKRESSYEQYF
TRBJ1-3 few - TRBV5-4 TGTGCCAGCAGCTTGGATCGGTCTGGAAACACCATATATTTT CASSLDRSGNTIYF
TRBJ2-2 - - TRBV5-1 TGCGCCAGCAGCTCTGGTGTTAGCCCGAACACCGGGGAGCTGTTTTTT CASSSGVSPNTGELFF
TRBJ2-1 - - TRBV7-2 TGTGCCAGCAGCCTGCGGGGCTCCTACAATGAGCAGTTCTTC CASSLRGSYNEQFF
TRBJ2-1 - TRBD2 TRBV5-1 TGCGCCAGCAGCTCCGAGACCCCGCTCCCTCTAGCGGGAGGGCAGTATTCTCTCAATGAGCAGTTCTTC CASSSETPLPLAGGQYSLNEQFF
TRBJ1-1 medium-sized TRBD1 TRBV4-2 TGTGCCAGCAGCCAAGGGACAGGGATAGGCACTGAAGCTTTCTTT CASSQGTGIGTEAFF
TRBJ2-7 - TRBD2 TRBV7-8 TGTGCCAGCAGCCCCTCCGTGACTAGCGCCTCCTACGAGCAGTACTTC CASSPSVTSASYEQYF
TRBJ1-4 - - TRBV6-5 TGTGCCAGCAGGCCTGGGGGGGCGCGGAATGAAAAACTGTTTTTT CASRPGGARNEKLFF
TRBJ1-6 - TRBD1 TRBV27 TGTGCCAGCAGTTTATTCGGGACAGGGTTTAATTCACCCCTCCACTTT CASSLFGTGFNSPLHF
TRBJ1-5 - - TRBV5-8 TGTGCCAGCAGCTTGGTTTCGGCAGGGTATAGCAATCAGCCCCAGCATTTT CASSLVSAGYSNQPQHF
TRBJ1-1 - - TRBV4-1 TGCGCCAGCAGCCATCCCCGGGGAGGCCAAGAGACTGAAGCTTTCTTT CASSHPRGGQETEAFF
TRBJ1-1 - - TRBV6-1 TGTGCCAGCAGCTACAGGACGAACACTGAAGCTTTCTTT CASSYRTNTEAFF
TRBJ1-2 - TRBD1 TRBV12-5 TGTGCTAGTGGTTCAACAGGGGGAAAGAACTATGGCTACACCTTC CASGSTGGKNYGYTF
TRBJ2-5 - TRBD2 TRBV7-6 TGTGCCAGCAGCGAAAGGGGAGGGGACCGAGAGACCCAGTACTTC CASSERGGDRETQYF
TRBJ2-1 - TRBD2 TRBV5-8 TGTGCCAGCAACAATGGCGGGAGAGCCAATGAGCAGTTCTTC CASNNGGRANEQFF
TRBJ1-1 - TRBD1 TRBV5-8 TGTGCCAGCAGTCGCGACAGGGCTAAGAACACTGAAGCTTTCTTT CASSRDRAKNTEAFF
TRBJ2-1 - - TRBV6-5 TGTGCCAGCAGACAGGCAGGCACCTACAATGAGCAGTTCTTC CASRQAGTYNEQFF
TRBJ2-7 - - TRBV6-1 TGTGCCAGCAGTAGAATAGGGGCAAGCTACGAGCAGTACTTC CASSRIGASYEQYF
TRBJ2-7 - TRBD2 TRBV9 TGTGCCAGCAGCGCAATGCCCGGGACTAGCTCCTACGAGCAGTACTTC CASSAMPGTSSYEQYF
TRBJ1-1 - - TRBV7-8 TGTGCCAGCAGCCCAGACAGGTCGGACACTGAAGCTTTCTTT CASSPDRSDTEAFF
TRBJ2-2 - - TRBV27 TGTGCCAGCAGTCCTCAGGGGTCTCCCGGGGAGCTGTTTTTT CASSPQGSPGELFF
TRBJ2-5 - - TRBV5-4 TGTGCCAGCAGCTTGGGTCAGGGAGGAGAGACCCAGTACTTC CASSLGQGGETQYF
TRBJ1-1 few - TRBV4-3 TGCGCCAGCAGCCAAGAGACTCGGGGCACTGAAGCTTTCTTT CASSQETRGTEAFF
TRBJ2-1 - - TRBV23-1 TGCGCCAGCAGTCAATCCTGGGGAGACGCTCCGATGTACCCGTGTGAGCAGTTCTTC CASSQSWGDAPMYPCEQFF
TRBJ1-2 - - TRBV19 TGTGCCAGTAGTAACCAGGGGCTCCAATATGGCTACACCTTC CASSNQGLQYGYTF
TRBJ2-1 - - TRBV6-5 TGTGCCAGCAGTTACTCTCGCGATGAGCAGTTCTTC CASSYSRDEQFF
TRBJ1-2 - - TRBV27 TGTGCCAGCAGTCCCATGGGGGGGTTCGGCTACACCTTC CASSPMGGFGYTF
TRBJ2-3 once TRBD2 TRBV27 TGTGCCAGCAGTTCACCTAGCGGGAGGGCCGCACTGACAGATACGCAGTATTTT CASSSPSGRAALTDTQYF
TRBJ2-5 - TRBD1 TRBV11-2 TGTGCCAGCAGCAGCCGGACAGGACGGCAGGAGCAGTACTTC CASSSRTGRQEQYF
TRBJ1-5 - - TRBV19 TGTGCCAGTCGAACTCCGGGGGAGGGCAGAAATCAGCCCCAGCATTTT CASRTPGEGRNQPQHF
TRBJ2-3 - - TRBV18 TGTGCCAGCTCACCACGAGCAGGGGAGACCTCTAGCACAGATACGCAGTATTTT CASSPRAGETSSTDTQYF
TRBJ2-3 - TRBD2 TRBV13 TGTGCCAGCAGCACGGGACTAAGGGACACAGATACGCAGTATTTT CASSTGLRDTDTQYF
TRBJ1-5 - TRBD1 TRBV6-1 TGTGCCAGCGGACAGGGCGGACAGCCCCAGCATTTT CASGQGGQPQHF
TRBJ2-1 - TRBD1 TRBV28 TGTGCCAGCAGTTTATTCGGGGGACAGGGGTTCTTC CASSLFGGQGFF
TRBJ2-2 once TRBD2 TRBV9 TGTGCCAGCAGCGTAGCCCTAGCGGGAGAGACCGGGGAGCTGTTTTTT CASSVALAGETGELFF
TRBJ2-1 - - TRBV6-5 TGTGCCAGCAGTTGGGTCCGGACAGGGAGGGGTGAGCAGTTCTTC CASSWVRTGRGEQFF
TRBJ1-5 - TRBD1 TRBV6-6 TGTGCCAGCAGTTTCGGGGGGACAGGGAGTCAGCCCCAGCATTTT CASSFGGTGSQPQHF
TRBJ2-1 - - TRBV4-2 TGTGCCAGCAGCCTAATGGACTGGGACAATGAGCAGTTCTTC CASSLMDWDNEQFF
TRBJ2-3 - - TRBV29-1 TGCAGCGCGGAGGGCTTAGGAGATACGCAGTATTTT CSAEGLGDTQYF
TRBJ2-1 - - TRBV9 TGTGCCAGCAGCCCAGTCGTTGAGGGTGAGCAGTTCTTC CASSPVVEGEQFF
TRBJ2-3 - TRBD2 TRBV7-9 TGTGCCAGCAGCTTAATACTAGCGGGGTTAGCTAGCACAGATACGCAGTATTTT CASSLILAGLASTDTQYF
TRBJ2-7 - TRBD2 TRBV7-9 TGTGCCAGCAGCGAGGGACTAGCGGGAGGGCCTGAGTACTTC CASSEGLAGGPEYF
TRBJ2-1 - TRBD1 TRBV19 TGTGCCAGTAGTCGGCAGGGGGCCAATGAGCAGTTCTTC CASSRQGANEQFF
TRBJ2-1 - - TRBV25-1 TGTGCCAGCAGTCGAGGTGAGCAGTTCTTC CASSRGEQFF
TRBJ2-2 - TRBD2 TRBV4-1 TGCGCCAGCAGCCAAGGGTGGGGGGCGGGAGGGAACACCGGGGAGCTGTTTTTT CASSQGWGAGGNTGELFF
TRBJ2-1 - TRBD2 TRBV11-3 TGTGCCAGCGAAACAGGACTAGCGGGAGGCCAAGACGGCAATGAGCAGTTCTTC CASETGLAGGQDGNEQFF
TRBJ2-2 few - TRBV6-6 TGTGCCAGCACTGGGAGAGGCACCGGGGAGCTGTTTTTT CASTGRGTGELFF
TRBJ1-4 - TRBD1 TRBV18 TGTGCCAGCTCACCACCAGGACAGGGAAGTGAAAAACTGTTTTTT CASSPPGQGSEKLFF